The sequence of this T cell receptor (beta chain) was determined in a study of T cells in Graves' hyperthyroidism and ophthalmopathy. Germline CDR1 reads DFQATT; CDR2 reads SNEGSKA (reference sequence). The CDR3 consists of 14 residues. V lost 5 bases, J lost 2 bases, and 14 bases lay in between. RNA transcripts provided the source from which TCR beta CDR3 regions were amplified. First-round RT-PCR with HTBI primers amplified the TCR CDR3 region. TCRdb called the multiplex PCR reads again in MiXCR, with one record for every CDR3 protein. Here the sample spans approximately 500,000 distinct CDR3 sequences, 46% being singletons.

The chain couples TRBV20-1 to TRBJ2-3; D is possibly TRBD2 (6 bases). The sample taken for sequencing was peripheral blood or thyroid tissue (not recorded which). This clonotype was obtained from a woman in her late teens or twenties with Graves' hyperthyroidism. The CDR3 sequence: CSAHFSGTTDTQYF. The CDR3 coding sequence is TGCAGTGCTCACTTTAGCGGCACCACAGATACGCAGTATTTT.